This record concerns one T cell receptor (beta chain) sequence. Its antigen target is currently unknown. No much larger clonotype is one base removed from it; base qualities were not supplied. In total, roughly 670 healthy bone marrow donors made up the cohort. All cohort members were sampled while nominally healthy, although unrecorded immune exposures were likely present. The donor tested CMV seropositive and was one of the 289 seropositive cohort members. Every donor gave a peripheral blood sample, and the peripheral blood mononuclear cells from that sample were used for TCR beta sequencing. Genomic DNA extraction from the blood cell samples was performed with the Qiagen DNeasy Blood Extraction Kit. The data belong to a study of cytomegalovirus exposure and HLA in healthy donors (dated by TCRdb to about 2017). Context from the whole study: According to an earlier analysis of around 600 of the donors, about 179 million T cells yielded 120 million or so unique TCR beta sequences and roughly 280 Gb of sequence data. Genome-wide SNP genotypes for about 65% of the roughly 670 donors were used in a later genetic analysis, which treated that subset as a discovery cohort. On average, about 200,000 unique TCR beta nucleotide sequences were sequenced per donor among about 400 genotyped donors of the cohort, with approximately 18% of those sequences being non-productive. High-throughput TCR immunosequencing, statistical association of individual TCRs with disease status, and machine learning were combined to predict cytomegalovirus infection status. To study patterns of TCR occurrence, a later analysis re-analyzed previously published TCR beta repertoires from under 750 donors and added high-resolution HLA genotyping. An earlier analysis of 587 of the donors applied high-throughput TCR beta sequencing to assess whether each TCR beta V gene segment acted as functional or pseudogenic. Typing coverage differed by locus: A, B, C, DRB1 and DQB1 were typed in roughly 620-630 donors, DQA1 in roughly 510, DPA1 in 606, and DPB1 in around 440. Rather than using new phenotypic data, the later analysis identified candidate immune exposures from TCR beta sequences and from how often those sequences occurred across donors. Using immunosequencing, the study profiled T cell repertoires from approximately 700 subjects and related those repertoires to cytomegalovirus serostatus. Donor age, sex, ethnicity and CMV serostatus were compiled alongside the repertoire data. HLA typing covered class I and class II loci at four-digit resolution. Every discovery cohort repertoire had been produced on one sequencing platform. A handful of DR-DQ haplotypes were treated as single units for association and clustering because of strong linkage in the cohort. The study aimed to test whether cataloging public T cell receptors could reveal signatures of past pathogen exposure. An early release that covered around 590 HLA-typed donors contained about 290 gigabases of sequencing data and some 87 million unique TCR sequences. Along with the approximately 670-subject first cohort, a separate validation cohort of over a hundred different subjects was used. Of the 398 genotyped donors, approximately 83% fell in the genetic ancestry cluster associated with self-reported Caucasian donors. Points the paper makes about the study in general: HLA typing was unavailable for some donors at each locus, so association tests used only the typed subset. Specific HLA alleles were associated with roughly 17,000 TCR beta sequences at a false discovery rate of 0.05 in a later analysis. The sequencing pipeline was judged likely to have produced a cluster of highly shared sequence variants as a technical artifact. Roughly uniform sequencing depth across donors was assumed in presence/absence analyses, although this assumption may not hold. A further reported finding was that TCR beta sequences accurately predicted the HLA-A and HLA-B alleles for most subjects in the first cohort. Three of the identified cytomegalovirus-associated TCR beta chains were confirmed in vitro to be specific for cytomegalovirus antigens. An earlier analysis of 587 of the donors showed that most TCR beta V segments appeared in productive rearrangements either about 87% or about 30% of the time, which broadly matched IMGT annotations. It was suggested by the authors that the approach could potentially be generalized to other disease states and immunological phenotypes. V-gene and J-gene trimming of TCR beta chains was associated with a missense DCLRE1C variant in a later genetic analysis, and the association was replicated in an independent cohort. Immune exposure information for the cohort was limited to CMV serostatus. When HLA alleles, especially DR and DQ, strongly co-occurred, TCR associations were difficult to assign to individual alleles. In a later analysis, the rate of TCR association differed among HLA loci, with DRB1 alleles having the most associated TCRs and HLA-C alleles having the fewest. The classifier was reported to diagnose cytomegalovirus status with high specificity and sensitivity in both the original cohort and the validation cohort. In a later analysis, HLA-associated TCR beta chains were found to be more clonally expanded and to have lower generation probabilities than equally common non-associated chains. A later analysis reported that several top co-occurrence clusters appeared linked to parvovirus B19, influenza, CMV and Epstein-Barr virus. Compared with the roughly 600-donor mean, donors in an Asian-associated ancestry cluster had fewer N-insertions in productive TCRs, according to a later genetic analysis. A total of some 180 TCR beta chains were listed by the study as associated with cytomegalovirus. Because counts were too low, seventeen rarely observed V segments, including chromosome 9 orphons, were left out of the earlier analysis of some 640 of the donors. Across donors, most TCR sequences were observed very rarely, whereas some public TCRs were present in many individuals. A later analysis found that most CMV-associated TCR beta chains appeared HLA-restricted, with HLA associations seemingly driven largely by CMV exposure. This cohort had only TCR beta chains sequenced, and the lack of alpha or paired-chain data limited which features could be detected. Correlated functional status among segregating V segments might be attributable to linkage disequilibrium, but an unknown experimental factor could not be ruled out.

Library preparation was by the immunoSEQ multiplex PCR assay. A mixture of 60 forward primers for TCR Vbeta segments and 13 reverse primers for TCR Jbeta segments was used in the multiplex PCR. The CDR3 region of rearranged TCR beta genes was amplified from genomic DNA with a multiplex PCR assay. The amplified TCR beta libraries were sequenced on the Illumina HiSeq System as 87-base-pair reads. The paper's processing steps were these. In a later analysis, 77 million or so unique TCR beta chains were counted across the 666 repertoires, and roughly 11 million of these chains were shared by at least two donors. A nearest-neighbor algorithm error-corrected the raw reads and collapsed the reads into unique sequences, merging closely related sequences to remove PCR and sequencing errors. CDR3 sequences were aligned to IMGT reference sequences to assign V, D and J gene segments. For a sequence to be retained, at least a six-nucleotide match to both a V gene segment and a J gene segment was required. A rearrangement counted as productive if the CDR3 had no stop codons and remained in frame with V and J, and every other rearrangement counted as non-productive. Following IMGT convention, CDR3 was defined as the stretch from the second conserved V-encoded cysteine to the conserved J-encoded phenylalanine. The earlier analysis of some 580 of the donors excluded any sequence lacking an unambiguous match to a single V gene segment. An earlier analysis of several hundred of the donors called V segments functional above 56.7% productive rearrangements and segregating when the between-donor standard deviation exceeded 5%. A statistical classification framework was built for diagnosing cytomegalovirus status from the catalog of TCR beta chain sequences. A later analysis assigned V and J genes by comparing TCR nucleotide sequences with IMGT/GENE-DB human TR gene sequences. In a later analysis, CDR3 sequences and most-parsimonious VDJ recombination scenarios were assigned using the TCRdist pipeline. In a later analysis, each TCR beta chain was defined by its CDR3 amino acid sequence together with its V-gene family, and reads without a unique V-gene family were excluded. To address suspected cross-contamination and a sequencing artifact, a later analysis removed over 500 highly shared, low-generation-probability nucleotide sequences. In a later analysis, a clonal expansion index was calculated for each public chain from normalized within-repertoire ranks of inferred template counts. In a later analysis, generation probabilities were computed with a VDJ recombination model fitted to out-of-frame rearrangements, and the resulting probabilities were checked against IGoR. In a later analysis, TCR-TCR, TCR-HLA and TCR-CMV co-occurrence was scored with hypergeometric tests, and a repertoire-size bias correction was applied to TCR pairs. To estimate false discovery rates, a later analysis permuted the HLA or CMV assignments 20 times. In a later analysis, co-occurring TCRs were grouped with DBSCAN, and TCRdist sequence similarity was added when clustering was performed within HLA-allele-positive subsets. Co-occurrence clustering excluded repertoires with fewer than 30,000 or more than 120,000 public chains, plus five with anomalous nucleotide sharing. Held by TCRdb, this immuneACCESS table contains in-frame sequences only and omits some clones. Under half of the omission traces to an unresolved V gene where checked; the cause of the rest is unknown. D and trimming come from the DNA, and the V and J calls and clone size come from that table. In this sample the table shows about 82,000 clones, approximately 74% of which occur a single time. Roughly 6.1% of the sample is held by the ten biggest clonotypes.

The receptor was derived from a woman in her forties or fifties in good health and CMV-seropositive. Sequences were obtained from PBMCs.

The nucleotide sequence reads TGTGCCAGTAGCATTCAAGGGACAGGGCGAGCAGATACGCAGTATTTT. The encoded protein is CASSIQGTGRADTQYF. The chain is assembled from TRBV19 and TRBJ2-3; 9 bases in the middle match TRBD1. Its CDR3 holds 16 amino acids, cysteine through phenylalanine. CDR3 DNA is the only sequence kept; it has 48 bases, read in frame from the first base. The junction shows trimming of 6 bases on V and 4 bases on J, and the gene matches do not reach 11 bases of it. The germline V gene encodes CDR1 LNHDA and CDR2 SQIVND (reference sequence). Beyond the CDR3, the reference TRBV19 and TRBJ2-3 genes provide the residues; the full variable domain reads: DGGITQSPKYLFRKEGQNVTLSCEQNLNHDAMYWYRQDPGQGLRLIYYSQIVNDFQKGDIAEGYSVSREKKESFPLTVTSAQKNPTAFYLCASSIQGTGRADTQYFGPGTRLTVL.